Sequencing of this T cell receptor beta chain was carried out in a study of Ad26.COV2.S vaccination and SARS-CoV-2 variants. Overall study: Ad26.COV2.S was injected intramuscularly once or twice, 56 days apart.

In its sample, this clone was seen a few times. Using immunoSEQ multiplex PCR, the repertoire was profiled, and TCRdb retains in-frame clones only, with some absent. Of roughly 400,000 clones listed, 75% to 90% were seen once; the top ten hold about 2%. Described treatment: roughly 20 received Ad26.COV2.S at low or high dose, single or two shots; about 5 received placebo; per-sample allocation not given. Specimens were obtained on day 63 following the first vaccine or placebo injection. The sample came from a Boston adult aged 18-55 years. An Ad26 vector expressing Wuhan-strain SARS-CoV-2 spike served as the vaccine. The TCR was taken from a person between 18 and 65 years old who received the Ad26.COV2.S COVID-19 vaccine or a placebo. The sequences come from peripheral blood, collected in a trial of Ad26.COV2.S vaccine versus placebo.

The CDR3 spells CASSYSSSYNSPLHF. In DNA form, the CDR3 reads TGTGCCAGCAGTTACTCGAGCTCCTATAATTCACCCCTCCACTTT. The gene calls are TRBV6-6 and TRBJ1-6; no definite D call. V lost 0 bases, J lost 0 bases, and 3 bases lay in between. CDR1 and CDR2 from the germline V gene are MNHNY and SVGAGI (reference sequence). This CDR3 spans 15 amino acids.